The clone carrying this T cell receptor (beta chain) turned up a few times. The antigen is not known. The record originates from a study of cytomegalovirus exposure and HLA in healthy donors. Overall study results and limits: The productive fraction for most TCR beta V segments was about 90% or about 30% in an earlier analysis.

The PCR contained 60 Vbeta and 13 Jbeta primers. Clones were read by immunoSEQ multiplex PCR, and TCRdb kept only the in-frame ones, dropping some. Of about 170,000 clones listed, over 80% are singletons. The CDR3 runs 14 residues. The V gene's germline CDR1 is MNHEY and CDR2 SVGAGI. The V and J ends lost 6 bases and 6 bases, in that order; junction bases with no gene match: 9. The chain uses TRBV6-5 and TRBJ1-2, with 8 bases that match TRBD1. This receptor was identified in a woman in her 50s in good health and CMV-seropositive. Sequencing was done on a sample of PBMCs. DNA for the CDR3: TGTGCCAGCAGGGCCTCGACAGGGGAGGATGGCTACACCTTC. The encoded protein is CASRASTGEDGYTF.